The 10 T cell receptor beta chains presented below share a single source sample, sequenced in a study of Ad26.COV2.S vaccination and SARS-CoV-2 variants. The data were produced by immunoSEQ multiplex PCR, yet TCRdb's version contains in-frame clones alone and is incomplete. The sample includes about 330,000 clones, roughly 90% of them seen just once. The treatment denotes: roughly 19 received Ad26.COV2.S at low or high dose, single or two shots; 5 received placebo; per-sample allocation not given. Day 63 following the first vaccine or placebo injection was when the samples were taken. The source was peripheral blood, collected in a trial of Ad26.COV2.S vaccine versus placebo. The receptors shown here come from a person aged 18 to 65 who received the Ad26.COV2.S COVID-19 vaccine or a placebo.

This chain connects TRBV7-9 to TRBJ2-5; D is possibly TRBD1 (5 bases). The CDR3 loop spans 15 amino acids. V was clipped by 2 bases and J by 5 bases, with 15 bases between them. In germline, CDR1 is SEHNR, CDR2 FQNEAQ (reference sequence). The CDR3 spells CASSLSITGPETQYF. The DNA of the CDR3 is TGTGCCAGCAGCTTAAGTATTACAGGTCCGGAGACCCAGTACTTC.

The chain employs TRBV7-6 and TRBJ1-1; TRBD1 matches at 9 bases. There are 17 residues in the CDR3. Trimming cost V 3 bases and J 0 bases; bases outside gene matches: 8. The V gene's germline CDR1 is SGHVS and CDR2 FNYEAQ. CDR3 residues: CASSFLGQGFMNTEAFF. The CDR3 region has the DNA TGTGCCAGCAGCTTTTTGGGACAGGGATTTATGAACACTGAAGCTTTCTTT.

V gene TRBV9 combines with J gene TRBJ2-1, with TRBD2 matching 8 bases. CDR1 and CDR2 from the germline V gene are SGDLS and YYNGEE. This CDR3 spans 15 amino acids. Losses at the gene ends were 2 bases for V and 3 bases for J; bases not matched to a gene: 4. The CDR3 here is CASSVLTSGYNEQFF. CDR3 nucleotide sequence: TGTGCCAGCAGCGTGCTAACTAGCGGCTACAATGAGCAGTTCTTC.

The chain joins TRBV24-1 to TRBJ1-2; no definite D call. Germline lookup yields CDR1 KGHDR and CDR2 SFDVKD. The ends were cut back, 2 bases at V and 2 bases at J, with 8 bases in the middle. The CDR3 sequence is 14 residues long. The CDR3 DNA reads TGTGCCACCAGTGATTCTGGGAGAAACTATGGCTACACCTTC. Translation: CATSDSGRNYGYTF.

The chain uses TRBV7-6 and TRBJ2-1, with D possibly TRBD2 on 6 matching bases. Germline-derived CDR1 and CDR2 are SGHVS and FNYEAQ. There are 16 residues in the CDR3. V lost 7 bases and J 0 bases, leaving 16 bases between the germline ends. This chain's CDR3 is CASTPASGFSYNEQFF. DNA for the CDR3: TGTGCCAGCACCCCCGCCAGCGGGTTCTCCTACAATGAGCAGTTCTTC.

The chain uses TRBV5-6 and TRBJ1-2; the D gene is possibly TRBD1 (6 bases). The CDR3 spans 17 residues. V shed 0 bases and J shed 2 bases, with 17 bases lying between them. CDR1 SGHDT and CDR2 YYEEEE come from the germline V gene. Written as DNA, the CDR3 is TGTGCCAGCAGCTTGGGGATCCTTACAGGGAGCAACTATGGCTACACCTTC. Amino acid sequence: CASSLGILTGSNYGYTF.

The genes are TRBV29-1 and TRBJ1-2, with D possibly matching TRBD1 (6 bases). Germline V gene lookup returns CDR1 SQVTM and CDR2 ANQGSEA. The CDR3 extends over 16 amino acids. Trimming stripped 7 bases from V and 6 bases from J, with 27 bases between. CDR3 region: CSGDEAGAPAGDGYTF. The CDR3 nucleotides read TGCAGCGGAGACGAGGCAGGGGCGCCCGCTGGTGATGGCTACACCTTC.

The J gene is TRBJ1-2, the V gene TRBV5-1; 7 nucleotides agree with TRBD1. The trim removed 4 bases at V and 3 bases at J, leaving 6 bases unmatched. The CDR3 totals 14 residues. Germline V gene lookup returns CDR1 SGHRS and CDR2 YFSETQ. In DNA form, the CDR3 reads TGCGCCAGCAGCCGGGACAGCGGAGACTATGGCTACACCTTC. This translates into CASSRDSGDYGYTF.

V usage is TRBV9 and J usage is TRBJ1-2; the match to TRBD1 covers 9 bases. Looked up from germline, CDR1 is SGDLS and CDR2 is YYNGEE. This CDR3 contains 17 residues. V shed 3 bases, J shed 3 bases, and the junction held 12 bases outside the gene matches. The CDR3 DNA sequence: TGTGCCAGCAGCGATAGCAGGGGACAGGGTCCGGACTATGGCTACACCTTC. Protein: CASSDSRGQGPDYGYTF.

Concerning this clone itself: Germline and junction disagree at one end, which may indicate a read error. The rearrangement links TRBV18 to TRBJ1-2; TRBD1 matches at 7 bases. The CDR3 has 12 amino acids. The V gene's germline CDR1 is KGHSH and CDR2 LQKENI. This chain's CDR3 is CASSPDRSSTAF. The CDR3 bases are TGTGCCAGCTCACCGGACAGGTCCTCCACCGCCTTC.